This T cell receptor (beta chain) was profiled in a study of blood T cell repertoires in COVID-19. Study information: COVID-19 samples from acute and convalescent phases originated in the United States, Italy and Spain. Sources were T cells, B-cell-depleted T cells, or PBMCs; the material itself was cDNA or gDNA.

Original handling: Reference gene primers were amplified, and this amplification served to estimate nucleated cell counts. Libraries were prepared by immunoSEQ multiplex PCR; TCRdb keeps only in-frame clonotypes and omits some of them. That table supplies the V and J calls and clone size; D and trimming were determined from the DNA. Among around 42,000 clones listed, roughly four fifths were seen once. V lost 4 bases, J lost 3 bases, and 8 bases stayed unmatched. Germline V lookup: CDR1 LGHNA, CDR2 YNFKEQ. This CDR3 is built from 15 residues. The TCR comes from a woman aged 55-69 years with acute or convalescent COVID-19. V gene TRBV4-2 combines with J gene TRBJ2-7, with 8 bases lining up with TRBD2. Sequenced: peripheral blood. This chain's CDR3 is CASSRERGRYYEQYF. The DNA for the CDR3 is TGTGCCAGCAGCCGGGAGCGGGGGAGATACTACGAGCAGTACTTC.